This T cell receptor (beta chain) was retrieved from a study of T cell repertoires in cytomegalovirus infection. This clonotype was counted only a few times. What it recognizes is unknown. TCRdb passed the reads through MiXCR, listing each CDR3 protein once. The data show tens of thousands of distinct CDR3 sequences, 20% seen once. This TCR was recovered from a human donor in good health (CMV status not recorded). Some clones in this sample may be carry-over from other donors' samples. The material was CD8+ T cells from cultured PBMCs, obtained from culture after CMV antigen stimulation.

CDR3: CASSIWVSYEQYF. The CDR3 bases are TGTGCCAGTAGTATATGGGTTTCCTACGAGCAGTACTTC. This sequence joins TRBV19 and TRBJ2-7; D ambiguous. Trimming removed 2 bases at V and 1 base at J, with 6 bases between. This CDR3 region has 13 residues. Germline V gene data show CDR1 as LNHDA and CDR2 as SQIVND (reference sequence).